Listed below are T cell receptor beta chains from one sample, sequenced in a study of blood T cell repertoires in COVID-19. Some clones are missing from TCRdb's copy, which holds only in-frame ones; the method was immunoSEQ multiplex PCR. The profile shows 70,000 to 95,000 clones, around 92% of them singletons. Sequenced input: peripheral blood. The receptors were sampled from a woman aged 60-70 years with active COVID-19. Each CDR3 is given with its conserved first and last residue. A D gene is named only where the DNA matches it firmly. The size field is filled for only some rows; it gives once, few, many or a size class.

>TRBJ2-2|NA|TRBV7-2|NA
TGTGCCAGCAGCTTGAATGGACAGATCGGGGAGCTGTTTTTT
CASSLNGQIGELFF
>TRBJ1-1|NA|TRBV19|NA
TGTGCCAGTAGAACCACAGGGCTGAACACTGAAGCTTTCTTT
CASRTTGLNTEAFF
>TRBJ1-6|NA|TRBV10-3|NA
TGTGCCATCAGTGAAAGGCAGGGGTTGGTGTCCTATAATTCACCCCTCCACTTT
CAISERQGLVSYNSPLHF
>TRBJ1-2|TRBD1|TRBV7-9|NA
TGTGCCAGCAGCTTCTCGGACAGGGGGTTGCATGGCTACACCTTC
CASSFSDRGLHGYTF
>TRBJ1-5|NA|TRBV28|NA
TGTGCCAGCCTCGCACAGGGAAGGGGGCAGCCCCAGCATTTT
CASLAQGRGQPQHF
>TRBJ2-7|NA|TRBV21-1|NA
TGTGCCACATGTTGCTGGGACAGGGGCTACGAGCAGTACTTC
CATCCWDRGYEQYF
>TRBJ2-5|TRBD1|TRBV7-6|NA
TGTGCCAGCAGCGCCAGGGTGGGGGACAGTACTTACCAAGAGACCCAGTACTTC
CASSARVGDSTYQETQYF
>TRBJ1-5|NA|TRBV28|NA
TGTGCCAGCAGTGGATCGACAGGATTTACAAATCAGCCCCAGCATTTT
CASSGSTGFTNQPQHF
>TRBJ2-7|NA|TRBV7-2|NA
TGTGCCAGCAGCTTCGGCAGGGCCTCCTACGAGCAGTACTTC
CASSFGRASYEQYF
>TRBJ2-5|NA|TRBV2|NA
TGTGCCAGCTATCGCTTCGTGGGGGCAAAAGAGACCCAGTACTTC
CASYRFVGAKETQYF
>TRBJ2-1|TRBD1|TRBV4-1|NA
TGCGCCAGCAGCCAAGGGGGACAGGGACATAACAATGAGCAGTTCTTC
CASSQGGQGHNNEQFF
>TRBJ1-1|TRBD1|TRBV7-2|NA
TGTGCCAGCAGCATTAGTGACGGCAGGGGGCACACTGAAGCTTTCTTT
CASSISDGRGHTEAFF
>TRBJ2-3|TRBD2|TRBV29-1|few
TGCAGCGTTGAAGATCGGGGCGGGAGGGGAAGCACAGATACGCAGTATTTT
CSVEDRGGRGSTDTQYF
>TRBJ1-5|NA|TRBV6-2/TRBV6-3|NA
TGTGCCAGCAGTTCCTCCGGGATTAGCAATCAGCCCCAGCATTTT
CASSSSGISNQPQHF
>TRBJ2-7|TRBD1|TRBV9|NA
TGTGCCAGCAGTTCCTCCGCGACAGGGCTACCAGAGCAGTACTTC
CASSSSATGLPEQYF
>TRBJ2-1|TRBD2|TRBV4-2|NA
TGTGCCAGCAGCCCGCCGTCCGGGACTAGCGGGGCAAGCTCCTACAATGAGCAGTTCTTC
CASSPPSGTSGASSYNEQFF
>TRBJ1-1|NA|TRBV3-1/TRBV3-2|once
TGTGCCAGCAGCCAAAATACCCGGGGCACTGAAGCTTTCTTT
CASSQNTRGTEAFF
>TRBJ1-1|NA|TRBV6-2/TRBV6-3|NA
TGTGCCAGCAGTGAGGTAACTGAAGCTTTCTTT
CASSEVTEAFF
>TRBJ2-1|NA|TRBV29-1|NA
TGCAGCGTTGAAGGACCCACAGGCAATGAGCAGTTCTTC
CSVEGPTGNEQFF
>TRBJ1-5|NA|TRBV24-1|NA
TGTGCCACCGGAGGGGATAGCAATCAGCCCCAGCATTTT
CATGGDSNQPQHF
>TRBJ1-5|NA|TRBV19|NA
TGTGCCAGTAGTATAACCAGGGGAGGCAATCAGCCCCAGCATTTT
CASSITRGGNQPQHF
>TRBJ1-1|TRBD1|TRBV12-5|NA
TGTGCTAGTGGTAAGGGACAGGGAGGCACTGAAGCTTTCTTT
CASGKGQGGTEAFF
>TRBJ2-3|NA|TRBV15|NA
TGTGCCACCAGCAGGAGGGCGGATGGCACAGATACGCAGTATTTT
CATSRRADGTDTQYF
>TRBJ1-1|NA|TRBV10-3|NA
TGTGCCATCAGTGAGGGAGACACTGAAGCTTTCTTT
CAISEGDTEAFF
>TRBJ1-2|NA|TRBV5-1|NA
TGCGCCAGCAGCTCGGACATAATGACCCCCCTCGGGGGCTACACCTTC
CASSSDIMTPLGGYTF
>TRBJ1-2|TRBD1|TRBV7-9|NA
TGTGCCAGCAGCTTAGGTGACAGGGGAAGGGATGGCTACACCTTC
CASSLGDRGRDGYTF
>TRBJ1-3|NA|TRBV10-3|NA
TGTGCCACGGTAGGGACAAACTCTGGAAACACCATATATTTT
CATVGTNSGNTIYF
>TRBJ2-1|NA|TRBV7-2|NA
TGTGCCAGCAGCTCCCAGAGGGCGGGGCCGTACAATGAGCAGTTCTTC
CASSSQRAGPYNEQFF
>TRBJ2-7|TRBD2|TRBV5-6|NA
TGTGCCAGCAGCTTGGTGGGACTAGCGGGGGGCTACCACTCCTACGAGCAGTACTTC
CASSLVGLAGGYHSYEQYF
>TRBJ2-5|TRBD2|TRBV30|NA
TGTGCCTGGAGTGGGACTAGCGGGGGAGGGCAAGAGACCCAGTACTTC
CAWSGTSGGGQETQYF
>TRBJ2-7|NA|TRBV5-1|NA
TGCGCCAGCAGCTTGGGTTGGACAGACCTCTACGAGCAGTACTTC
CASSLGWTDLYEQYF
>TRBJ2-3|TRBD2|TRBV7-3|once
TGTGCCAGCAGTCCGACTAGCGTGAGCACAGATACGCAGTATTTT
CASSPTSVSTDTQYF
>TRBJ2-1|NA|TRBV7-2|few
TGTGCCAGCAGCCCCGGGTCTTACAATGAGCAGTTCTTC
CASSPGSYNEQFF
>TRBJ2-1|TRBD2|TRBV6-2/TRBV6-3|once
TGTGCCAGCAGTTCCGCCGGGAGGGGCTCCTACAATGAGCAGTTCTTC
CASSSAGRGSYNEQFF
>TRBJ1-2|TRBD1|TRBV6-6|NA
TGTGCCAGCAGTTCGCCGGGACAGGGTGGTGATGGCTACACCTTC
CASSSPGQGGDGYTF
>TRBJ2-5|NA|TRBV2|once
TGTGCCAGCACCAGAAAAGAGACCCAGTACTTC
CASTRKETQYF
>TRBJ1-2|NA|TRBV29-1|once
TGCAGCGTTGACGGACTCGGCCTTGGCTACACCTTC
CSVDGLGLGYTF
>TRBJ2-5|TRBD2|TRBV3-1/TRBV3-2|NA
TGTGCCAGCAGCTTCCTAGCGGGGGGGCAGGAGACCCAGTACTTC
CASSFLAGGQETQYF
>TRBJ2-7|TRBD1|TRBV28|NA
TGTGCCAGCGGACAGGAGTCCTACGAGCAGTACTTC
CASGQESYEQYF
>TRBJ1-6|TRBD1|TRBV4-3|few
TGCGCCAGCAGCCAAGATCCAGGACTCAGGGGGAATTCACCCCTCCACTTT
CASSQDPGLRGNSPLHF
>TRBJ2-1|NA|TRBV19|NA
TGTGCCAGTAGTAAAACAGGGTTTAACAATGAGCAGTTCTTC
CASSKTGFNNEQFF